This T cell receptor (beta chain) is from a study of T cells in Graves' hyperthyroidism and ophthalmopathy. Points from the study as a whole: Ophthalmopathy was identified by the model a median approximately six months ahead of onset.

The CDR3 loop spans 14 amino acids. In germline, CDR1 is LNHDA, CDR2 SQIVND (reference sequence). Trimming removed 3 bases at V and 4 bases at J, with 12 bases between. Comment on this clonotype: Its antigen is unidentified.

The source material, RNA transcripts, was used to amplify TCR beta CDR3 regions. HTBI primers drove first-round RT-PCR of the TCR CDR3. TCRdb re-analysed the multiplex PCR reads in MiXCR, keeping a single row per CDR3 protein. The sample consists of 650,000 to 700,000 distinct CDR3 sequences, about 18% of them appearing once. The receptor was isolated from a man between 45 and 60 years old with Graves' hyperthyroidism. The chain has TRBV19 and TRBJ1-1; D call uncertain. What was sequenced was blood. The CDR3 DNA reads TGTGCCAGTAGTATGGCTCGGGGATCCACTGAAGCTTTCTTT. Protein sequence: CASSMARGSTEAFF.